This TCR beta chain was observed in a study of cytomegalovirus exposure and HLA in healthy donors (dated by TCRdb to the late 2010s). At the level of the whole study: An earlier analysis of several hundred of the donors reported over 250 Gb of sequence data and about 120 million unique TCR beta sequences obtained from around 170 million T cells. Every discovery cohort repertoire had been produced on one sequencing platform. Donor age, sex, ethnicity and CMV serostatus were compiled together with the repertoire data. An early release that covered roughly 600 HLA-typed donors contained approximately 300 gigabases of sequencing data and 75 million to 100 million unique TCR sequences. An earlier analysis of some 500 of the donors applied high-throughput TCR beta sequencing to assess whether each TCR beta V gene segment acted as functional or pseudogenic. To study patterns of TCR occurrence, a later analysis re-analyzed previously published TCR beta repertoires from 666 donors and added high-resolution HLA genotyping. Roughly 5 DR-DQ haplotypes were handled as single units for association and clustering, since linkage in the cohort was strong. To predict cytomegalovirus infection status, the study brought together high-throughput TCR immunosequencing, statistical association of individual TCRs with disease status, and machine learning. Of the 398 genotyped donors, roughly 85% fell in the genetic ancestry cluster associated with self-reported Caucasian donors. The study aimed to test whether cataloging public T cell receptors could reveal signatures of past pathogen exposure. Rather than using new phenotypic data, the later analysis identified candidate immune exposures from TCR beta sequences and from how often those sequences occurred across donors. In a later genetic analysis, genome-wide SNP genotypes for about three fifths of the 666 donors were used, and that subset was treated as a discovery cohort. The study profiled the T cell repertoires of hundreds of subjects by immunosequencing and related them to cytomegalovirus serostatus. The number of typed donors differed by locus: roughly 629-640 for A, B, C, DRB1 and DQB1; 500 to 550 for DQA1; some 610 for DPA1; and approximately 450 for DPB1. Among almost 400 genotyped donors of the cohort, an average of around 240,000 unique TCR beta nucleotide sequences were sequenced per donor, roughly 18% of them non-productive. Besides the first cohort of some 670 subjects, a separate validation cohort made up of 120 different subjects was used. Class I and class II HLA loci were covered by the typing at four-digit resolution.

The cohort consisted of 670 or so healthy bone marrow donors. At the time of sampling, all cohort members were nominally healthy, though unrecorded immune exposures were likely present. The donor was CMV seronegative and was included in the group of over 300 seronegative cohort members. Every donor gave a peripheral blood sample, and the peripheral blood mononuclear cells from that sample were used for TCR beta sequencing. The Qiagen DNeasy Blood Extraction Kit was used to extract genomic DNA from the blood cell samples. Trimmed from V: 4 bases; trimmed from J: 4 bases; junction bases lacking a gene match: 9. The CDR3 holds 15 amino acids from the cysteine to the phenylalanine. CDR3 DNA is the only sequence kept; it has 45 bases, read in frame from the first base. The CDR1 and CDR2 encoded by the germline V gene are SGHRS and YFSETQ. Note on this clone: Its antigen remains unidentified. Nothing much larger sits one base from this clone, and base qualities are not available.

Libraries were constructed by the immunoSEQ multiplex PCR assay. For the multiplex PCR, a mixture combining 60 forward primers for TCR Vbeta segments and 13 reverse primers for TCR Jbeta segments was used. The CDR3 region of rearranged TCR beta genes was amplified from genomic DNA by a multiplex PCR assay. Amplified TCR beta libraries were sequenced as 87-base-pair reads on the Illumina HiSeq System. Regarding the original processing steps: A later analysis tallied roughly 80 million unique TCR beta chains across the 700 or so repertoires, and some 12 million of those chains were shared by two or more donors. A nearest-neighbor algorithm error-corrected the raw reads and collapsed the reads into unique sequences, merging closely related sequences to remove PCR and sequencing errors. V, D and J gene segments were assigned by aligning CDR3 sequences to IMGT reference sequences. For a sequence to be retained, a match of at least six nucleotides was required to both a V gene segment and a J gene segment. A rearrangement was called productive if the CDR3 had no stop codons and remained in frame with V and J, and every other rearrangement was called non-productive. Following IMGT convention, CDR3 was defined as the stretch from the second conserved V-encoded cysteine up to the conserved J-encoded phenylalanine. The earlier analysis of about 570 of the donors excluded any sequence lacking an unambiguous match to a single V gene segment. An earlier analysis of 550 to 650 of the donors classified V segments as functional when productive rearrangements were above 56.7% and as segregating when the standard deviation between donors was above 5%. A statistical classification framework was built to diagnose cytomegalovirus status from the catalog of TCR beta chain sequences. In a later analysis, V and J genes were assigned by comparing TCR nucleotide sequences against IMGT/GENE-DB human TR gene sequences. In a later analysis, CDR3 sequences and most-parsimonious VDJ recombination scenarios were assigned using the TCRdist pipeline. In a later analysis, every TCR beta chain was defined by the combination of its CDR3 amino acid sequence and its V-gene family, and reads without a unique V-gene family were dropped. To address suspected cross-contamination and a sequencing artifact, a later analysis removed 592 highly shared, low-generation-probability nucleotide sequences. In a later analysis, a clonal expansion index was calculated for each public chain from normalized within-repertoire ranks of inferred template counts. In a later analysis, generation probabilities were computed with a VDJ recombination model fitted to out-of-frame rearrangements, and the resulting probabilities were checked against IGoR. Hypergeometric tests were used in a later analysis to score TCR-TCR, TCR-HLA and TCR-CMV co-occurrence, with a repertoire-size bias correction applied to the TCR pairs. To estimate false discovery rates, a later analysis permuted the HLA or CMV assignments 20 times. In a later analysis, co-occurring TCRs were grouped with DBSCAN, and TCRdist sequence similarity was added when clustering was performed within HLA-allele-positive subsets. Repertoires with fewer than 30,000 or more than 120,000 public chains were left out of co-occurrence clustering, as were about five repertoires with anomalous nucleotide sharing. Imported from immuneACCESS, the table was reduced by TCRdb to in-frame sequences with V and J called. These copies leave out some clones; in studies compared against another copy, an unresolved V gene accounts for under half, and the cause of the remainder is not known. That table furnishes V, J and clone size, whereas the DNA furnished D and trimming. Present in this sample are 80,000 to 100,000 clones, roughly 77% of which were seen just once. Approximately 7.9% of the sample belongs to the ten largest clones.

The study at large found these results: According to a later analysis, most CMV-associated TCR beta chains appeared to be HLA-restricted, and the HLA associations seemed to be driven largely by CMV exposure. In a later analysis, TCR association rates were found to vary across HLA loci, with the most associated TCRs seen for DRB1 alleles and the fewest for HLA-C alleles. The sequencing pipeline was judged likely to have produced a cluster of highly shared sequence variants as a technical artifact. In a later analysis, some 17,000 TCR beta sequences were associated with specific HLA alleles at a false discovery rate of 0.05. In vitro tests confirmed that a few of the cytomegalovirus-associated TCR beta chains recognize cytomegalovirus antigens. Cytomegalovirus status was reported to be diagnosed by the classifier with high specificity and sensitivity in both the original and validation cohorts. In an earlier analysis of over 550 of the donors, most TCR beta V segments were observed in productive rearrangements about 90% or about 30% of the time, broadly matching IMGT annotations. Fewer than 20 rarely observed V segments, including chromosome 9 orphons, were excluded from the earlier analysis of approximately 600 of the donors because counts were too low. A further reported finding was that TCR beta sequences accurately predicted the HLA-A and HLA-B alleles for most subjects in the first cohort. The presence/absence analyses assumed that sequencing depth was roughly uniform across donors, and that assumption may not be true. Linkage disequilibrium might explain the correlated functional status among segregating V segments, but an unknown experimental factor could not be ruled out. Some IMGT-functional V segments, including TRBV6-2 and TRBV6-3, could not be distinguished by the 87-base-pair reads and were therefore excluded. Compared with the 666-donor mean, donors in an Asian-associated ancestry cluster had fewer N-insertions in productive TCRs, according to a later genetic analysis. Immune exposure information for the cohort was limited to CMV serostatus. A later analysis found that HLA-associated TCR beta chains were more clonally expanded and had lower generation probabilities than equally common non-associated chains. In a later genetic analysis, a missense DCLRE1C variant was associated with V-gene and J-gene trimming of TCR beta chains, and the association was replicated in an independent cohort. In a later analysis, several top co-occurrence clusters were reported to appear linked to parvovirus B19, influenza, CMV and Epstein-Barr virus. In the study, approximately 160 TCR beta chains were listed as associated with cytomegalovirus. Assigning TCR associations to individual alleles was difficult when HLA alleles, especially DR and DQ, strongly co-occurred. The cohort was sequenced for TCR beta chains only, and without alpha or paired-chain data the features that could be detected were limited. Most TCR sequences were seen in very few donors, while some public TCRs were found in many individuals. HLA typing was unavailable for some donors at each locus, so association tests used only the typed subset. The authors suggested that the approach could potentially be generalized to other disease states and immunological phenotypes.

The sample taken for sequencing was PBMCs. The chain was built from TRBV5-1 and TRBJ2-7; 9 middle bases align to TRBD1. This receptor was obtained from a man aged 25 to 45 in good health and CMV-seronegative. The CDR3 reads as follows: CASSVTQGAPYEQYF. The nucleotide sequence reads TGCGCCAGCAGCGTGACACAGGGGGCACCGTACGAGCAGTACTTC.